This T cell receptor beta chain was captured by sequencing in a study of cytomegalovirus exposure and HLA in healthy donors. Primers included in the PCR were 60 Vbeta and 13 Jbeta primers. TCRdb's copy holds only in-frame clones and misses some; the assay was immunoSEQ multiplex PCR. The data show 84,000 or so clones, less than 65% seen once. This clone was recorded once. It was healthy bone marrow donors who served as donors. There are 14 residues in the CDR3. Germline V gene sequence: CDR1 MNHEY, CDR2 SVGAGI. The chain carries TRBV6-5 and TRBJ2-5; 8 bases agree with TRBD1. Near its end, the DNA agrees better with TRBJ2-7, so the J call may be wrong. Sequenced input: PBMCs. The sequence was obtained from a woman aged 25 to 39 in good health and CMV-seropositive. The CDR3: CASMYQQGGGEQYF. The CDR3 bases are TGTGCCAGCATGTATCAACAGGGGGGCGGCGAGCAGTACTTC.